Below, 11 T cell receptor beta chains from the same sample are listed, as sequenced in a study of identical twins (dated by TCRdb to the mid-2010s). The library was produced with 5' RACE. Sequencer: Illumina HiSeq 2000. TCRdb reran the public reads through fastp at Q25 and MiXCR, keeping productive beta chains. One record per CDR3 amino acid sequence lists the most common genes and DNA. Across this sample there are roughly 250,000 distinct CDR3 sequences, with over 12% seen only once. The top ten clonotypes cover about 9% of the sample. Sequencing input: memory (CD45RO+) T cells sorted from blood. The cell subset or site label, as the study defines it: CD45RO+ enriched T cells. The origin of the receptors is a woman aged 18-30 years in good health.

This clonotype appeared once. CDR3 protein: CASSQDEREQYF. The CDR3 nucleotides read TGCGCCAGCAGCCAAGATGAGCGCGAGCAGTACTTC. The V and J genes are TRBV4-1 and TRBJ2-7; D unresolved. V lost 0 bases and J 6 bases, leaving 6 bases between the germline ends. Germline V gene data show CDR1 as MGHRA and CDR2 as YSYEKL. The CDR3 is made up of 12 amino acids.

This clonotype appeared a few times. This chain joins TRBV18 and TRBJ2-4, with D possibly TRBD2 on 6 matching bases. Trimming cost V 3 bases and J 0 bases, with 12 bases left between them. This CDR3 has 16 residues. Germline V gene sequence: CDR1 KGHSH, CDR2 LQKENI. The CDR3 sequence is CASSPSGYIAKNIQYF. In DNA form, the CDR3 reads TGTGCCAGCTCACCGAGCGGGTATATAGCCAAAAACATTCAGTACTTC.

This clonotype occurred a few times. The chain couples TRBV6-2 or TRBV6-3 to TRBJ2-7, with a possible D match to TRBD2 (6 bases). This CDR3 contains 13 residues. Trimming shortened V by 5 bases and J by 6 bases, and 14 bases separated the two germline ends. Germline CDR1 is MNHEY and CDR2 is SVGEGT. The CDR3 is CASSVKAGREQYF. The CDR3 nucleotides are TGTGCCAGCAGTGTTAAAGCGGGCCGCGAGCAGTACTTC.

This clonotype was seen at least ten times. The chain combines TRBV5-1 with TRBJ2-5; TRBD2 is a possible D gene (5 bases). Germline CDR1 SGHRS, CDR2 YFSETQ. The V end was cut by 0 bases, the J end by 1 base, with 10 bases between. The CDR3 consists of 15 residues. The CDR3 is CASSLVPGSQETQYF. The CDR3 DNA is TGCGCCAGCAGCTTGGTTCCGGGAAGCCAAGAGACCCAGTACTTC.

The rearrangement uses TRBV7-2 and TRBJ2-6; no clear D. Trimming pared 5 bases from V and 1 base from J, leaving 9 bases between. The length of the CDR3 is 15 residues. Germline CDR1 is SGHTA and CDR2 is FQGNSA. CDR3 region: CASSPAVSGANVLTF. As DNA, the CDR3 is TGTGCCAGCAGCCCCGCAGTTTCTGGGGCCAACGTCCTGACTTTC.

In this sample, this clonotype turned up a few times. The rearrangement joins TRBV11-2 to TRBJ2-3; no clear D. The CDR3 is 15 residues long. V was clipped by 1 base and J by 2 bases, with 10 bases between them. CDR1 is SGHAT and CDR2 is FQNNGV in the germline V gene. CDR3: CASSLVGQATDTQYF. In nucleotides, the CDR3 is TGTGCCAGCAGCTTAGTGGGTCAGGCCACAGATACGCAGTATTTT. The full variable domain, its missing parts supplied by reference TRBV11-2 and TRBJ2-3, is EAGVAQSPRYKIIEKRQSVAFWCNPISGHATLYWYQQILGQGPKLLIQFQNNGVVDDSQLPKDRFSAERLKGVDSTLKIQPAKLEDSAVYLCASSLVGQATDTQYFGPGTRLTVL.

This clonotype was observed a few times. The chain uses TRBV30 and TRBJ1-2; D unclear. V was pared by 2 bases and J by 8 bases, with 15 bases between. The CDR3 spans 13 residues. Germline CDR1 GTSNPN, CDR2 SVGIG (reference sequence). The CDR3 sequence is CAWSPRWARGYTF. CDR3 coding DNA: TGTGCCTGGAGTCCCAGATGGGCGCGAGGCTACACCTTC.

This clonotype was counted only a few times. J is TRBJ2-5 and V is TRBV20-1, with TRBD2 matching over 11 bases. Germline CDR1 and CDR2: DFQATT and SNEGSKA (reference sequence). CDR3 length: 16 residues. V dropped 0 bases and J dropped 4; count of bases not matched to a gene: 7. The DNA of the CDR3 is TGCAGTGCTAGAGATACCGTAGCGGGAGGGGCAGAGACCCAGTACTTC. Translating it yields CSARDTVAGGAETQYF.

In its sample, this clonotype was seen a few times. The rearrangement uses TRBV20-1 and TRBJ2-1; D uncertain. V was trimmed by 1 base and J by 6 bases, leaving 7 bases between them. Germline CDR1 reads DFQATT; CDR2 reads SNEGSKA (reference sequence). The CDR3 totals 12 residues. In nucleotides, the CDR3 is TGCAGTGCTAGAGGCTCCGGCAATGAGCAGTTCTTC. It encodes CSARGSGNEQFF.

This chain connects TRBV29-1 to TRBJ2-1; 9 nucleotides align to TRBD1. The length of the CDR3 is 14 residues. Germline lookup yields CDR1 SQVTM and CDR2 ANQGSEA. The CDR3 DNA reads TGCAGGGATGACCGGGACAGGGCTTACAATGAGCAGTTCTTC. As protein: CRDDRDRAYNEQFF.

This clonotype has just a few counts. The V gene is TRBV10-3, the J gene TRBJ2-7; D gene ambiguous. The germline V gene encodes CDR1 ENHRY and CDR2 SYGVKD. Deletions cut 2 bases from V and 7 bases from J, with 9 bases between. The CDR3 runs 12 residues. The CDR3 coding sequence is TGTGCCATCAGTGAGGCAACGGAAGAGCAGTACTTC. Amino acid sequence: CAISEATEEQYF.